This paragraph reports one TCR beta chain. Data came from immunoSEQ multiplex PCR; TCRdb stores just in-frame clones and leaves some out. The table records 170,000 or so clones, approximately 91% of them present only once. The data are from a study of blood T cell repertoires in COVID-19. Study context: Italy, Spain and the United States were the sources of the convalescent and acute COVID-19 samples. PBMCs, B-cell-depleted T cells, or T cells were the source of the cDNA or gDNA that made up the material.

The V gene lost 5 bases and the J gene lost 4 bases, with 14 bases spanning the gap. Per germline, CDR1 ENHRY and CDR2 SYGVKD. The CDR3 covers 14 residues. The TCR comes from a man aged 50 to 59 with acute or convalescent COVID-19. The chain links TRBV10-3 to TRBJ2-5; D might be TRBD2 (6 bases). Input material: peripheral blood. CDR3 amino acids: CAISPGEQGETQYF. In DNA, the CDR3 is TGTGCCATCAGTCCGGGAGAGCAGGGAGAGACCCAGTACTTC.